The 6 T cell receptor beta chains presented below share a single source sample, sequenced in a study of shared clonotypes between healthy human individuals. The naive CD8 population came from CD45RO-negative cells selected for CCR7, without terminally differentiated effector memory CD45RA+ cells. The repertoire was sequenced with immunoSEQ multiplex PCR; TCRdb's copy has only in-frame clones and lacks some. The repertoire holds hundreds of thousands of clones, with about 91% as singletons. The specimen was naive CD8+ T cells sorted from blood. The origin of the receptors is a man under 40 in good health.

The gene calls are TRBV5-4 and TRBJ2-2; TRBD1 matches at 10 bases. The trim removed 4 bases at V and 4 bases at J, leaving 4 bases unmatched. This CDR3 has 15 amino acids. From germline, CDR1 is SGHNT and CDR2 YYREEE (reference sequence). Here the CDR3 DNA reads TGTGCCAGCAGCCCGAGGGACAGGGGCACCGGGGAGCTGTTTTTT. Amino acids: CASSPRDRGTGELFF. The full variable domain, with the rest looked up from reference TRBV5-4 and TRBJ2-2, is ETGVTQSPTHLIKTRGQQVTLRCSSQSGHNTVSWYQQALGQGPQFIFQYYREEENGRGNFPPRFSGLQFPNYSSELNVNALELDDSALYLCASSPRDRGTGELFFGEGSRLTVL.

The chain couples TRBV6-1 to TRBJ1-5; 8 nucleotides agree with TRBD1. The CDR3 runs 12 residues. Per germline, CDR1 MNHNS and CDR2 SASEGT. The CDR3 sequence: CSGGTGEQPQHF. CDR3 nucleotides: TGTTCGGGGGGGACAGGTGAACAGCCCCAGCATTTT.

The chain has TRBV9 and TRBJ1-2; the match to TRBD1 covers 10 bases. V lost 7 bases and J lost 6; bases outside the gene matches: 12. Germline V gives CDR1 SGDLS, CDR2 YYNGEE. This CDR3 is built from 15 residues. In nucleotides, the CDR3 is TGTGCCAGCGGGCCTACCGGGACAGGGGACGATGGCTACACCTTC. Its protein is CASGPTGTGDDGYTF.

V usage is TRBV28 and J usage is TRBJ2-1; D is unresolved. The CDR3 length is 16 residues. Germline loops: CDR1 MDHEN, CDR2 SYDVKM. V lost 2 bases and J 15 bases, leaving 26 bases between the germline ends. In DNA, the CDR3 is TGTGCCAGCAGTTTAATGGAGATGGCAGGTGATGGTATATGGTTCTTC. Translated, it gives CASSLMEMAGDGIWFF.

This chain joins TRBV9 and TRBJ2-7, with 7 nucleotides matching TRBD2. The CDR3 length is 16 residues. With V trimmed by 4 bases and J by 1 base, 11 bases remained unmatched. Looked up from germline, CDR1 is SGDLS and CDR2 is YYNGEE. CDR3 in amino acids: CASSPRGGAASYEQYF. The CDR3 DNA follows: TGTGCCAGCAGCCCACGGGGAGGGGCGGCTTCCTACGAGCAGTACTTC.

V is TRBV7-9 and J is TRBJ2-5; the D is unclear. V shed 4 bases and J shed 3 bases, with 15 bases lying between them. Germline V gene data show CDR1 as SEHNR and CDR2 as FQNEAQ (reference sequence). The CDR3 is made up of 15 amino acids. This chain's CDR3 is CASSSPVVQKETQYF. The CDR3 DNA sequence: TGTGCCAGCAGCTCCCCTGTAGTCCAAAAAGAGACCCAGTACTTC.